This TCR beta chain was observed in a study of T cells of healthy individuals. The CDR3 length is 12 residues. Germline CDR1 reads SGHRS; CDR2 reads YFSETQ. J was trimmed by 13 bases and V by 0 bases; bases with no gene match: 6. TCRdb fed the 5' RACE reads into MiXCR, producing one record per CDR3 protein. The sample has 85,000 to 100,000 distinct CDR3 sequences, 15% to 20% seen once. The gene calls are TRBV5-1 and TRBJ2-5; TRBD1 matches at 7 bases. This clonotype originated in a human donor in good health. The CDR3 reads CASSLEGTAPYF. The CDR3 region has the DNA TGCGCCAGCAGCTTGGAGGGGACAGCCCCGTACTTC.